The 30 T cell receptor beta chains presented below share a single source sample, sequenced in a study of blood T cells in healthy people across ages. Alongside a J-beta primer mix, a sample-barcoded 5' primer served in a second PCR lasting about 7 to 11 cycles. MiXCR was run by TCRdb on the 5' RACE reads, yielding one entry per CDR3 protein. In the table there are over 1,500,000 distinct CDR3 sequences, about 50% of which are singletons. The sequencing sample was made of blood. Receptors were obtained from a woman aged 40 to 50 in good health.

The rearrangement uses TRBV3-1 and TRBJ2-4; D is unclear. The CDR3 consists of 16 residues. Germline CDR1 reads LGHDT; CDR2 reads YNNKEL (reference sequence). Trimming left V 1 base short and J 0 bases short, with 10 bases between. The CDR3 sequence: CASSQVIAEAKNIQYF. As DNA, the CDR3 is TGTGCCAGCAGCCAAGTAATTGCCGAAGCCAAAAACATTCAGTACTTC. Using reference TRBV3-1 and TRBJ2-4 for the parts outside the CDR3, the full variable domain is DTAVSQTPKYLVTQMGNDKSIKCEQNLGHDTMYWYKQDSKKFLKIMFSYNNKELIINETVPNRFSPKSPDKAHLNLHINSLELGDSAVYFCASSQVIAEAKNIQYFGAGTRLSVL.

The chain is built from TRBV27 and TRBJ2-7; the D gene is possibly TRBD1 (5 bases). The V end lost 0 bases, the J end lost 3 bases, and 9 bases lay between the germline ends. CDR1 is MNHEY, CDR2 SMNVEV, per germline (reference sequence). CDR3 size: 14 residues. The CDR3 sequence: CASSLSPGRYEQYF. As DNA, the CDR3 is TGTGCCAGCAGTTTATCCCCAGGGCGCTACGAGCAGTACTTC.

This clonotype came up a few times. V usage is TRBV4-2 and J usage is TRBJ2-1, with TRBD2 matching 7 bases. This CDR3 contains 13 residues. Germline V gene lookup returns CDR1 LGHNA and CDR2 YNFKEQ. Unmatched junction bases numbered 8, after V lost 3 bases and J lost 12 bases. CDR3 sequence (DNA): TGTGCCAGCAGCCAGGGAGCGGGGCAGCCGCAGTTCTTC. This codes for CASSQGAGQPQFF.

The chain couples TRBV4-2 to TRBJ1-2; tentative D call: TRBD1 (5 bases). Germline V CDR1 and CDR2: LGHNA, YNFKEQ. V lost 1 base and J 3 bases, leaving 15 bases between the germline ends. This CDR3 region has 16 residues. The CDR3 sequence: CASSQVRAVRDYGYTF. The CDR3 coding sequence is TGTGCCAGCAGCCAAGTTAGGGCTGTCAGGGACTATGGCTACACCTTC.

This chain connects TRBV4-3 to TRBJ2-7, with D hard to call. The V and J ends lost 1 base and 7 bases respectively, with 11 bases between them. This CDR3 has 13 residues. Germline V CDR1 and CDR2: LGHNA, YSLEER. DNA of the CDR3: TGCGCCAGCAGCCAAGGGTTGGGCGATGAGCAGTACTTC. Translation gives CASSQGLGDEQYF.

Worth noting for this clonotype: Just one base apart from a much larger clone, this may be a read error. This chain connects TRBV29-1 to TRBJ2-7; a weak D match, TRBD2 (6 bases). CDR3 length: 15 residues. Deletions cut 0 bases from V and 4 bases from J, with 16 bases between. Germline lookup yields CDR1 SQVTM and CDR2 ANQGSEA. CDR3 DNA sequence: TGCAGCGTTGAAGATCATGGGGACGGGGGTTACGAGCAGTACTTC. Encoded protein: CSVEDHGDGGYEQYF.

This chain connects TRBV4-1 to TRBJ2-7; 7 nucleotides match TRBD2. The trim removed 2 bases at V and 0 bases at J, leaving 4 bases unmatched. The CDR3 runs to 15 residues. Germline lookup yields CDR1 MGHRA and CDR2 YSYEKL. CDR3 nucleotide sequence: TGCGCCAGCAGCCAAAAAAGCGGGGCCTCCTACGAGCAGTACTTC. This translates into CASSQKSGASYEQYF.

The chain links TRBV7-6 to TRBJ1-5; D possibly corresponds to TRBD1 (6 bases). CDR1 is SGHVS, CDR2 FNYEAQ, per germline. This CDR3 has 16 amino acids. Trimming cost V 2 bases and J 0 bases, with 11 bases left between them. The CDR3, as DNA: TGTGCCAGCAGCTTATATCCAGGGGATAGCAATCAGCCCCAGCATTTT. Its protein product is CASSLYPGDSNQPQHF.

This clonotype was counted between two and nine times. The chain joins TRBV3-1 to TRBJ2-3; 7 bases map to TRBD2. CDR1 is LGHDT and CDR2 is YNNKEL in the germline V gene (reference sequence). The CDR3 loop spans 18 amino acids. Trimming cost V 1 base and J 0 bases; bases outside gene matches: 10. The CDR3 loop reads CASSQARRDYTSTDTQYF. The CDR3 DNA is TGTGCCAGCAGCCAAGCTCGCCGGGACTACACTAGCACAGATACGCAGTATTTT.

The chain joins TRBV4-1 to TRBJ2-1, with 12 bases aligning to TRBD1. V lost 2 bases, J lost 4 bases, and 6 bases stayed unmatched. This CDR3 is 17 amino acids long. Per the germline V gene, CDR1 is MGHRA and CDR2 is YSYEKL. For the CDR3, the DNA is TGCGCCAGCAGCCAACGAGGGACAGGGGGCACGTACAATGAGCAGTTCTTC. Translation: CASSQRGTGGTYNEQFF.

The chain links TRBV6-1 to TRBJ1-6, with D hard to call. CDR1 and CDR2 (germline): MNHNS, SASEGT. Trimming shortened V by 2 bases and J by 0 bases, and 8 bases separated the two germline ends. The length of the CDR3 is 16 residues. DNA for the CDR3: TGTGCCAGCAGTGAATTAGGCCGCTCCTATAATTCACCCCTCCACTTT. Translating it yields CASSELGRSYNSPLHF.

The V call is TRBV29-1, the J call TRBJ2-5; D is perhaps TRBD2 (5 bases). V was clipped by 2 bases and J by 5 bases, with 12 bases between them. Germline V gene sequence: CDR1 SQVTM, CDR2 ANQGSEA. CDR3 length: 13 residues. CDR3 protein: CSVEPLGHETQYF. The CDR3 DNA sequence: TGCAGCGTTGAACCACTAGGCCACGAGACCCAGTACTTC.

The chain links TRBV6-5 to TRBJ1-6; D call uncertain. CDR1 is MNHEY, CDR2 SVGAGI, per germline. Deletions cut 6 bases from V and 9 bases from J, with 12 bases between. This CDR3 has 13 residues. For the CDR3, the DNA is TGTGCCAGCAGGCTACCCCGGGGTTCACCCCTCCACTTT. The encoded protein is CASRLPRGSPLHF.

This clonotype was recorded only once. The chain has TRBV28 and TRBJ1-1, with D uncertain. This CDR3 region has 13 residues. The V end was cut by 8 bases, the J end by 1 base, with 11 bases between. Germline values: CDR1 MDHEN, CDR2 SYDVKM. The CDR3 sequence is CASVPRPNTEAFF. The CDR3, as DNA: TGTGCCAGCGTCCCTCGACCGAACACTGAAGCTTTCTTT.

This chain links TRBV6-5 with TRBJ2-1, with a weak D call TRBD1 (6 bases). CDR3 size: 16 residues. The germline V gene encodes CDR1 MNHEY and CDR2 SVGAGI. Trimming removed 7 bases from V and 1 base from J, with 17 bases in between. The CDR3 here is CASTQGIGNSYNEQFF. The CDR3 nucleotides are TGTGCCAGCACTCAGGGGATTGGTAATTCCTACAATGAGCAGTTCTTC.

This chain uses TRBV28 with TRBJ1-4, with D maybe TRBD1 (5 bases). The V gene lost 5 bases and the J gene lost 8 bases, with 18 bases spanning the gap. The germline V gene has CDR1 MDHEN and CDR2 SYDVKM. The CDR3 totals 15 residues. CDR3 protein: CASSVWGPKREKLFF. The CDR3 coding sequence is TGTGCCAGCAGTGTGTGGGGCCCTAAGAGGGAAAAACTGTTTTTT.

The rearrangement uses TRBV20-1 and TRBJ1-1; D gene uncertain. V gave up 4 bases and J gave up 0 bases, with 9 bases separating them. Germline V gene data show CDR1 as DFQATT and CDR2 as SNEGSKA (reference sequence). The CDR3 has 13 residues. CDR3 region: CSAIRNMNTEAFF. CDR3 bases: TGCAGTGCTATCAGGAACATGAACACTGAAGCTTTCTTT.

This clonotype was counted between two and nine times. This chain links TRBV28 with TRBJ2-7; D not certain. The CDR3 runs to 14 residues. The V gene's germline CDR1 is MDHEN and CDR2 SYDVKM. The germline V and J ends were trimmed by 7 bases and 4 bases, with 17 bases remaining between them. The CDR3 nucleotides are TGTGCCAGCACCCAAACGCCCATTATTTACGAGCAGTACTTC. Protein product: CASTQTPIIYEQYF. Supplemented by reference TRBV28 and TRBJ2-7, the full variable domain reads DVKVTQSSRYLVKRTGEKVFLECVQDMDHENMFWYRQDPGLGLRLIYFSYDVKMKEKGDIPEGYSVSREKKERFSLILESASTNQTSMYLCASTQTPIIYEQYFGPGTRLTVT.

This sequence joins TRBV14 and TRBJ2-1; D might be TRBD1 (5 bases). The J call is doubtful: the DNA matches TRBJ2-7 better. Germline V gene lookup returns CDR1 SGHDN and CDR2 FVKESK. CDR3 length: 16 amino acids. CDR3 loop: CASSQDLGERGNEQYF. The CDR3 DNA follows: TGTGCCAGCAGCCAAGATCTAGGCGAAAGGGGCAATGAGCAGTACTTC.

In nucleotides, the CDR3 is TGCAGTGCTAAGATACCGGGACTAGCGGGGTGGGATGAGCAGTTCTTC. Translation gives CSAKIPGLAGWDEQFF. The V and J genes are TRBV20-1 and TRBJ2-1; the match to TRBD2 covers 13 bases. Germline loops: CDR1 DFQATT, CDR2 SNEGSKA (reference sequence). CDR3 length equals 16 residues. V trimming: 4 bases; J trimming: 8 bases; junction bases outside the gene matches: 11.

The rearrangement joins TRBV7-2 to TRBJ2-5, with D possibly matching TRBD2 (5 bases). Germline CDR1 and CDR2: SGHTA and FQGNSA. The CDR3 consists of 15 residues. Deletions cut 5 bases from V and 5 bases from J, with 18 bases between. The chain's CDR3 is CASSPRVLAGETQYF. CDR3 DNA sequence: TGTGCCAGCAGCCCTAGGGTTCTAGCCGGGGAGACCCAGTACTTC.

This clonotype came up a few times. The chain couples TRBV27 to TRBJ2-7; D perhaps matches TRBD1 (5 bases). CDR1 is MNHEY, CDR2 SMNVEV, per germline (reference sequence). CDR3 length equals 14 residues. Trimming pared 1 base from V and 5 bases from J, leaving 12 bases between. The CDR3 loop is CASSLLPSGNEQYF. The CDR3 nucleotides read TGTGCCAGCAGTTTATTACCGTCAGGGAACGAGCAGTACTTC.

V usage is TRBV5-5 and J usage is TRBJ1-2; D might be TRBD1 (6 bases). CDR3 size: 13 residues. Germline loops: CDR1 SGHKS, CDR2 YYEKEE (reference sequence). V dropped 5 bases and J dropped 8 bases, with 16 bases sitting between them. The CDR3 DNA is TGTGCCAGCAGTACACTAACAGGGTCCGGCTACACCTTC. Protein sequence: CASSTLTGSGYTF.

The chain uses TRBV6-1 and TRBJ2-2; possibly TRBD2 for D (6 bases). The CDR3 consists of 12 residues. Germline V gives CDR1 MNHNS, CDR2 SASEGT. V was pared by 7 bases and J by 3 bases, with 6 bases between. CDR3 amino acids: CASTGDTGELFF. As DNA, the CDR3 is TGTGCCAGCACGGGAGACACCGGGGAGCTGTTTTTT.

J is TRBJ2-1 and V is TRBV27; 9 positions match TRBD2. The CDR3 is 17 amino acids. CDR1 and CDR2 from the germline V gene are MNHEY and SMNVEV (reference sequence). With 5 bases clipped from V and 6 bases from J, the junction kept 14 bases outside the gene matches. CDR3 sequence: CASSLTRIAGVRNEQFF. CDR3 sequence (DNA): TGTGCCAGCAGTCTCACCCGAATAGCGGGAGTACGCAATGAGCAGTTCTTC.

This clonotype is a singleton in its sample. The V call is TRBV28, the J call TRBJ1-2; maybe TRBD1 (5 bases). V gave up 5 bases and J gave up 3 bases, with 13 bases separating them. The CDR3 totals 14 residues. Per germline, CDR1 MDHEN and CDR2 SYDVKM. CDR3 nucleotide sequence: TGTGCCAGCAGTCCAGCCGGGGCTGACTATGGCTACACCTTC. Protein product: CASSPAGADYGYTF.

V and J are TRBV6-5 and TRBJ2-1, with 9 bases fitting TRBD2. The CDR3 runs 16 residues. CDR1 MNHEY and CDR2 SVGAGI come from the germline V gene. With 4 bases clipped from V and 6 bases from J, the junction kept 10 bases outside the gene matches. The CDR3 DNA reads TGTGCCAGCAGTTTCTCCCCAGCGGGGGGTCTCAATGAGCAGTTCTTC. It yields the protein CASSFSPAGGLNEQFF.

Details on this clonotype: A far larger clone is one base from this, pointing to a likely read error. This rearrangement joins TRBV5-1 to TRBJ2-1, with unresolved D. The V gene's germline CDR1 is SGHRS and CDR2 YFSETQ. CDR3 length: 13 residues. In nucleotides, the CDR3 is TGCGCCGGCAGCTTGGGCAGTTACAATGAGCAGTTCTTC. Translated: CAGSLGSYNEQFF.

CDR3 in amino acids: CASSPQKPGQGTRGETQYF. CDR3 nucleotides: TGTGCCAGCAGCCCCCAAAAACCGGGACAGGGGACAAGGGGAGAGACCCAGTACTTC. The J gene is TRBJ2-4, the V gene TRBV7-9, with TRBD1 matching over 10 bases. The DNA end lines up better with TRBJ2-5; the J call may be wrong. Germline-derived CDR1 and CDR2 are SEHNR and FQNEAQ (reference sequence). The CDR3 consists of 19 residues.

This clonotype was counted only a few times. The rearrangement links TRBV20-1 to TRBJ1-4; D not resolved. Germline V gene lookup returns CDR1 DFQATT and CDR2 SNEGSKA (reference sequence). V lost 5 bases to trimming and J lost 5 bases, with 6 bases between them. This CDR3 spans 11 amino acids. The CDR3: CSADLNEKLFF. Here the CDR3 DNA reads TGCAGTGCTGATCTAAATGAAAAACTGTTTTTT.